The 3 T cell receptor beta chains below were found in one sample sequenced in a study of shared clonotypes between healthy human individuals. Sequenced by immunoSEQ multiplex PCR; TCRdb stores in-frame clones only, minus some. The repertoire has about 1 million clones, more than 65% of them found once; the top ten carry over 1.3%. The sample taken for sequencing was memory CD4+ T cells sorted from blood. Subset of the sample: CD45RA-negative fraction. These receptors all come from a man younger than 35 in good health.

The chain links TRBV6-5 to TRBJ2-7; no clear D gene. The CDR3 spans 14 residues. Looked up from germline, CDR1 is MNHEY and CDR2 is SVGAGI. V lost 2 bases to trimming and J lost 7 bases, with 15 bases between them. The chain's CDR3 is CASSYVGISTEQYF. CDR3 nucleotides: TGTGCCAGCAGTTACGTCGGCATCTCTACGGAGCAGTACTTC.

CDR3 in DNA: TGTGCCAGCAGTGAAAGCGGGGGCGCGAGGTATGGCTACACCTTC. Its protein is CASSESGGARYGYTF. The V call is TRBV2, the J call TRBJ1-2, with a tentative D call TRBD1 (6 bases). V lost 2 bases to trimming and J lost 5 bases, with 15 bases between them. CDR3 size: 15 residues. The germline V gene has CDR1 SNHLY and CDR2 FYNNEI.

The table lists this clone with a few counts. The V and J genes are TRBV4-3 and TRBJ2-7, with D possibly being TRBD1 or TRBD2 (5 bases each). V shed 1 base and J shed 5 bases, with 15 bases lying between them. The CDR3 has 15 residues. Germline lookup yields CDR1 LGHNA and CDR2 YSLEER. The CDR3 sequence: CASSQAVGVGHEQYF. The CDR3 DNA reads TGCGCCAGCAGCCAAGCGGTGGGGGTGGGCCACGAGCAGTACTTC.